This T cell receptor (beta chain) was sequenced for a study of T cell responses to AZD1222 COVID-19 vaccine. The trim removed 3 bases at V and 4 bases at J, leaving 3 bases unmatched. In germline, CDR1 is KGHSH, CDR2 LQKENI. This CDR3 is built from 14 residues. Clones were sequenced by immunoSEQ multiplex PCR, and TCRdb holds only the in-frame ones, with some missing. The data contain over 100,000 clones, roughly 93% of them singletons. V usage is TRBV18 and J usage is TRBJ2-5; 9 positions match TRBD1. The clonotype comes from an adult who received the AZD1222 COVID-19 vaccine. The source was peripheral blood, collected 28 days after the second AZD1222 dose. CDR3 nucleotides: TGTGCCAGCTCACCCGGACAGGGGAGAGAGACCCAGTACTTC. Translating gives CASSPGQGRETQYF.